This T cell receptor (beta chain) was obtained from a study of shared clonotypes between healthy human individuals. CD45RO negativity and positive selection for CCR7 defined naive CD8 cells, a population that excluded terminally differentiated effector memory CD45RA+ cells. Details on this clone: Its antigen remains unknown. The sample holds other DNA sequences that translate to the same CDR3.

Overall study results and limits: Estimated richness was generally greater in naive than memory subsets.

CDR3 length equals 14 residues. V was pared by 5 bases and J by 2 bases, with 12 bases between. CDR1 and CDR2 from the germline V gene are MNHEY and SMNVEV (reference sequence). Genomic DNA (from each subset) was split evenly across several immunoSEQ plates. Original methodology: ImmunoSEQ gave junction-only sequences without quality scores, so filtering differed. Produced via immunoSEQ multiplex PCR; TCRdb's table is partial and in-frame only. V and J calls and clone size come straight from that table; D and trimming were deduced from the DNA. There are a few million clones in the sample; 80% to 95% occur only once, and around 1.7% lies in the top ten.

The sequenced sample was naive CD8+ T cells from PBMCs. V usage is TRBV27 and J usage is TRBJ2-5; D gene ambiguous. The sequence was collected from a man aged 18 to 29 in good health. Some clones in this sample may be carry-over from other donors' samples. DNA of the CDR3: TGTGCCAGCAGTCCGCTAGGGATTCAAGAGACCCAGTACTTC. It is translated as CASSPLGIQETQYF.